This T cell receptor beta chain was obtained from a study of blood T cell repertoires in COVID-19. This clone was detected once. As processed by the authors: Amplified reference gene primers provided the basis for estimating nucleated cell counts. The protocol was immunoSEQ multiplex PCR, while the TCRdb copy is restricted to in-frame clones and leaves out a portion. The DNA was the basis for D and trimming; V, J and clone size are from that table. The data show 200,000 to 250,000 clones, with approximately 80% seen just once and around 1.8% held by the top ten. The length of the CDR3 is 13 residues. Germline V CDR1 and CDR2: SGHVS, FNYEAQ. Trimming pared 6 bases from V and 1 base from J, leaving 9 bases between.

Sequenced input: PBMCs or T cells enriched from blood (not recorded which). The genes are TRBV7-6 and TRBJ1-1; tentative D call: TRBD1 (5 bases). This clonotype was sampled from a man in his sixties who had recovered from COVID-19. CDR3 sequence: CASRSGGNTEAFF. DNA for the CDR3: TGTGCCAGCAGATCCGGGGGGAACACTGAAGCTTTCTTT. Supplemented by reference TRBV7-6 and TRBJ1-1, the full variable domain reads GAGVSQSPRYKVTKRGQDVALRCDPISGHVSLYWYRQALGQGPEFLTYFNYEAQQDKSGLPNDRFSAERPEGSISTLTIQRTEQRDSAMYRCASRSGGNTEAFFGQGTRLTVV.